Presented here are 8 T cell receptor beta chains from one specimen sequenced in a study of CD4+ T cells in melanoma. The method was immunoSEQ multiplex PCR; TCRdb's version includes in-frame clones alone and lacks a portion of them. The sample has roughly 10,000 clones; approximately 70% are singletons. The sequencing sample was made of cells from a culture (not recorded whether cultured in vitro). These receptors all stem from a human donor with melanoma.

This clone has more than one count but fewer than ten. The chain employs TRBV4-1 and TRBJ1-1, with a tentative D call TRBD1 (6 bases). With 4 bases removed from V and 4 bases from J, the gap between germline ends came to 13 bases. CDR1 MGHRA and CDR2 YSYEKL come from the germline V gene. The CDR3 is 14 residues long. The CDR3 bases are TGCGCCAGCAGCCCGCCAGGGGCAGGCACTGAAGCTTTCTTT. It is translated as CASSPPGAGTEAFF.

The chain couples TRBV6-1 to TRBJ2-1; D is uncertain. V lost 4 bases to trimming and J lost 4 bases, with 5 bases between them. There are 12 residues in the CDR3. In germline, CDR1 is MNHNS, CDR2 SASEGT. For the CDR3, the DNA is TGTGCCAGCAGTGGTGGTTACAATGAGCAGTTCTTC. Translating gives CASSGGYNEQFF.

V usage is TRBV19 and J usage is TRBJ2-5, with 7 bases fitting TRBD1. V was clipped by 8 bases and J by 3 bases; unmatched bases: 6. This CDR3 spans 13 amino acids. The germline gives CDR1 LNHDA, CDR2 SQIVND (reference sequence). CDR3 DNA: TGTGCCAGTGCCAGGGGGTTCGAAGAGACCCAGTACTTC. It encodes CASARGFEETQYF.

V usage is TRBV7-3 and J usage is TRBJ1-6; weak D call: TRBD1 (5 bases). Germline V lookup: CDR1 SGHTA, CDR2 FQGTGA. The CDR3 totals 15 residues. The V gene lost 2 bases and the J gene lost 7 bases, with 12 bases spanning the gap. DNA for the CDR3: TGTGCCAGCAGCTTATTGGGGGTTCCGAATTCACCCCTCCACTTT. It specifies CASSLLGVPNSPLHF. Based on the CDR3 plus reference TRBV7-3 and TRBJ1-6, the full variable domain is GAGVSQTPSNKVTEKGKYVELRCDPISGHTALYWYRQSLGQGPEFLIYFQGTGAADDSGLPNDRFFAVRPEGSVSTLKIQRTERGDSAVYLCASSLLGVPNSPLHFGNGTRLTVT.

In DNA form, the CDR3 reads TGCGCCAGCAGCTTGGCCGGGACAGGGCAAGATGGCTACACCTTC. Its translation is CASSLAGTGQDGYTF. The chain combines TRBV5-1 with TRBJ1-2; 9 bases map to TRBD1. Trimming took 0 bases from V and 6 from J; bases not matched to a gene: 6. This CDR3 has 15 residues. Germline CDR1 SGHRS, CDR2 YFSETQ. Variable domain in full (rest from reference TRBV5-1 and TRBJ1-2): KAGVTQTPRYLIKTRGQQVTLSCSPISGHRSVSWYQQTPGQGLQFLFEYFSETQRNKGNFPGRFSGRQFSNSRSEMNVSTLELGDSALYLCASSLAGTGQDGYTFGSGTRLTVV.

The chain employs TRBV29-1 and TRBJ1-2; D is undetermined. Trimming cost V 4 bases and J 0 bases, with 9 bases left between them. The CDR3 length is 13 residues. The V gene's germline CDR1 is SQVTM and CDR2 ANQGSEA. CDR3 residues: CSVALTTNYGYTF. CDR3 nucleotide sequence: TGCAGCGTTGCCCTGACTACTAACTATGGCTACACCTTC.

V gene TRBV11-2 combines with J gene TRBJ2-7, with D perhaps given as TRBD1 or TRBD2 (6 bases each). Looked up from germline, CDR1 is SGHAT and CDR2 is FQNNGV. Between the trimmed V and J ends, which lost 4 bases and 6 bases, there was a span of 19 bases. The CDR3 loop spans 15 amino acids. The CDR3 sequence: CASSSMLGGRGEQYF. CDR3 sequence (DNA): TGTGCCAGCAGCTCGATGCTAGGGGGGCGAGGCGAGCAGTACTTC. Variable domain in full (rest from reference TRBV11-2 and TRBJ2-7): EAGVAQSPRYKIIEKRQSVAFWCNPISGHATLYWYQQILGQGPKLLIQFQNNGVVDDSQLPKDRFSAERLKGVDSTLKIQPAKLEDSAVYLCASSSMLGGRGEQYFGPGTRLTVT.

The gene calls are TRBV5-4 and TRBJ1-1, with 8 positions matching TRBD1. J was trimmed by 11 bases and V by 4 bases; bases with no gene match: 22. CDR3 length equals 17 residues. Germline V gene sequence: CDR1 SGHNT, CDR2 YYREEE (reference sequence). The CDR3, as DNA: TGTGCCAGCAGCCCCCAGGGAACAGGGGGTAGGCGGTTTGGTGCTTTCTTT. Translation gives CASSPQGTGGRRFGAFF.